This TCR beta chain derives from a study of neurological immune-mediated disorders. At least ten counts were recorded for this clonotype. Unsorted libraries came from 2 million PBMCs stored at -80 °C. 5'RACE with 10-nucleotide random UMIs produced the cDNA. TCRdb redid the calling of the 5' RACE reads with MiXCR, one entry per CDR3 protein. The sample holds approximately 50,000 distinct CDR3 sequences, 10% seen once. Trimming shortened V by 0 bases and J by 3 bases, and 12 bases separated the two germline ends. CDR3 length equals 15 residues. Germline assignment: CDR1 SGHDN and CDR2 FVKESK. Input material: PBMCs. V and J are TRBV14 and TRBJ2-7; weak D call: TRBD2 (5 bases). The sequence was obtained from a man between 65 and 80 years old with HTLV-1-associated myelopathy (HAM/TSP). The CDR3 nucleotides read TGTGCCAGCAGCCAAGAGTGGACGGGGATCTACGAGCAGTACTTC. It encodes CASSQEWTGIYEQYF.